Presented here are 10 T cell receptor beta chains from one specimen sequenced in a study of regulatory T cells in long-lasting Graves disease. Time point meaning: newly diagnosed GD, antithyroid drugs for less than 3 months. The TCR library was made from RNA extracted from PBMCs. Arm-PCR with iRepertoire HTBI primers amplified the CDR3 regions for these TCR beta libraries. TCRdb fed the multiplex PCR reads into MiXCR, producing one record per CDR3 protein. The sample yields about 440,000 distinct CDR3 sequences, roughly 17% seen once. This sample was also put to use in a study of T cells in Graves' hyperthyroidism and ophthalmopathy.

Source: peripheral blood mononuclear cells (PBMCs), taken at new diagnosis, from a patient treated with antithyroid drugs. The receptors were sampled from a woman aged 18 to 35 with Graves disease.

A note on this clonotype: A junction end diverges from the germline sequence, so it may reflect a read error. The V and J genes are TRBV11-1 and TRBJ1-1, with D maybe TRBD1 (5 bases). The CDR3 is 16 residues long. CDR1 SGHAT and CDR2 FQDESV come from the germline V gene (reference sequence). The CDR3 loop is CASSLGGGTLNTEAFF. CDR3 bases: TGCGCCAGCAGCCTCGGGGGGGGTACCCTGAACACTGAAGCTTTCTTT.

This clonotype has a count of ten or more. The junction shows a germline mismatch at one end, possibly a read error. The rearrangement links TRBV12-3 or TRBV12-4 to TRBJ1-5; D is uncertain. The CDR3 consists of 13 residues. The CDR3 sequence: CASSLASNQPQHF. The CDR3 DNA follows: TGTGCCAGCAGCTTAGCTAGCAATCAGCCCCAGCATTTT.

There are many counts of this clonotype. J is TRBJ2-3 and V is TRBV4-3, with TRBD2 matching 10 bases. V trimming: 2 bases; J trimming: 2 bases; junction bases outside the gene matches: 4. Germline V gene data show CDR1 as LGHNA and CDR2 as YSLEER. CDR3 length: 16 residues. CDR3 region: CASSQRLAGVTDTQYF. In nucleotides, the CDR3 is TGCGCCAGCAGCCAAAGGCTAGCGGGAGTCACAGATACGCAGTATTTT.

This clonotype came up a few times. The chain employs TRBV30 and TRBJ2-7; 13 bases align to TRBD2. Germline CDR1 is GTSNPN and CDR2 is SVGIG (reference sequence). The CDR3 runs to 18 residues. V lost 0 bases to trimming and J lost 5 bases; unmatched junction nucleotides: 13. CDR3 residues: CAWSVGRLAGGRMDEQYF. CDR3 DNA sequence: TGTGCCTGGAGTGTAGGTAGACTAGCGGGAGGCCGGATGGACGAGCAGTACTTC.

The J gene is TRBJ2-3, the V gene TRBV30; 8 bases align to TRBD2. V lost 5 bases and J lost 1; bases outside the gene matches: 11. Germline V gene lookup returns CDR1 GTSNPN and CDR2 SVGIG (reference sequence). The CDR3 covers 16 residues. The DNA of the CDR3 is TGTGCCTGGCTTGCTTGGGCGGGAGGAGGCACAGATACGCAGTATTTT. This codes for CAWLAWAGGGTDTQYF.

The table lists this clonotype with many counts. The rearrangement links TRBV11-2 to TRBJ2-1; maybe TRBD2 (6 bases). The CDR3 is 15 residues long. Deletions cut 1 base from V and 2 bases from J, with 9 bases between. Germline V gene data show CDR1 as SGHAT and CDR2 as FQNNGV. The CDR3 DNA sequence: TGTGCCAGCAGCTTAGCGACTAGTCCCTACAATGAGCAGTTCTTC. Residues: CASSLATSPYNEQFF.

This clonotype was counted between two and nine times. The chain links TRBV6-2 or TRBV6-3 to TRBJ2-6; D gene uncertain. The CDR3 runs to 15 residues. Germline loops: CDR1 MNHEY, CDR2 SVGEGT. Trimming took off 6 bases at V and 2 bases at J, with 11 bases between the two ends. This CDR3 reads CASSQKETGANVLTF. CDR3 sequence (DNA): TGTGCCAGCAGCCAAAAAGAAACTGGGGCCAACGTCCTGACTTTC.

This clonotype was detected ten times or more. The rearrangement links TRBV7-2 to TRBJ2-7, with D perhaps TRBD2 (6 bases). CDR1 and CDR2 (germline): SGHTA, FQGNSA. The CDR3 length is 14 residues. Trimming shortened V by 2 bases and J by 2 bases, and 10 bases separated the two germline ends. The DNA for the CDR3 is TGTGCCAGCAGCTTATGGGCGGGACCCTACGAGCAGTACTTC. Translation gives CASSLWAGPYEQYF.

This clonotype was seen many times. V is TRBV28 and J is TRBJ2-2, with 9 nucleotides matching TRBD2. Germline V gene data show CDR1 as MDHEN and CDR2 as SYDVKM. The junction had 14 bases not matched to a gene; V was cut back by 5 bases and J by 4 bases. The CDR3 extends over 18 amino acids. CDR3 sequence: CASSAPTPGLAFTGELFF. DNA for the CDR3: TGTGCCAGCAGTGCGCCCACCCCGGGACTAGCCTTCACCGGGGAGCTGTTTTTT. The variable domain in full, completed from reference TRBV28 and TRBJ2-2, reads DVKVTQSSRYLVKRTGEKVFLECVQDMDHENMFWYRQDPGLGLRLIYFSYDVKMKEKGDIPEGYSVSREKKERFSLILESASTNQTSMYLCASSAPTPGLAFTGELFFGEGSRLTVL.

This clonotype came up a few times. CDR3 in DNA: TGTGCCAGCAGCGCCCTACTAGATCCGAACACCGGGGAGCTGTTTTTT. Translation gives CASSALLDPNTGELFF. This sequence joins TRBV9 and TRBJ2-2; possible D gene TRBD2, 5 bases. This CDR3 comprises 16 residues. The germline V gene has CDR1 SGDLS and CDR2 YYNGEE. The ends were cut back, 3 bases at V and 0 bases at J, with 12 bases in the middle.